Below, 27 T cell receptor beta chains from the same sample are listed, as sequenced in a study of chemoradiotherapy in HPV16-positive cancers. Measured with immunoSEQ multiplex PCR; TCRdb has only the in-frame clones, and not every one. This table holds tens of thousands of clones, about 87% found once. Material: blood, obtained from a patient who underwent chemoradiotherapy. The receptors were sampled from a human donor with HPV-associated anogenital cancer.

The chain employs TRBV7-8 and TRBJ1-5; D may be TRBD1 (5 bases). The germline V and J ends were trimmed by 3 bases and 4 bases, with 10 bases remaining between them. From germline, CDR1 is SGHVS and CDR2 FQNEAQ. This CDR3 comprises 14 residues. The CDR3 spells CASSFGASNQPQHF. The DNA for the CDR3 is TGTGCCAGCAGCTTTGGGGCTTCTAATCAGCCCCAGCATTTT.

V gene TRBV6-5 combines with J gene TRBJ2-1; 11 bases fit TRBD1. This CDR3 has 16 residues. V dropped 2 bases and J dropped 9; count of bases not matched to a gene: 9. Germline V gene lookup returns CDR1 MNHEY and CDR2 SVGAGI. CDR3 amino acids: CASSYRRTGGYAEQFF. CDR3 in DNA: TGTGCCAGCAGTTACCGAAGGACAGGGGGCTACGCTGAGCAGTTCTTC.

The V gene is TRBV28, the J gene TRBJ2-4; D gene unclear. CDR1 is MDHEN and CDR2 is SYDVKM in the germline V gene. This CDR3 is 17 amino acids long. The V end lost 2 bases, the J end lost 0 bases, and 14 bases lay between the germline ends. The CDR3 DNA reads as TGTGCCAGCAGTTTAAGAATAGCCATTCTAGCCAAAAACATTCAGTACTTC. This sequence encodes CASSLRIAILAKNIQYF.

This sequence joins TRBV28 and TRBJ2-7; 9 positions agree with TRBD1. V shed 5 bases and J 6 bases; nucleotides not matched to a gene: 11. CDR1 is MDHEN, CDR2 SYDVKM, per germline. The CDR3 has 15 residues. CDR3 nucleotides: TGTGCCAGCAGTCGCCCCGGGACAGGGATTACCGAGCAGTACTTC. This sequence encodes CASSRPGTGITEQYF.

The rearrangement joins TRBV13 to TRBJ2-7; D not resolved. CDR1 and CDR2 from the germline V gene are PRHDT and FYEKMQ (reference sequence). V shed 5 bases and J shed 2 bases, with 10 bases lying between them. The CDR3 is made up of 13 amino acids. The CDR3 region is CASSPPFTYEQYF. In nucleotides, the CDR3 is TGTGCCAGCAGCCCACCATTTACCTACGAGCAGTACTTC. The complete variable domain, with remaining parts taken from reference TRBV13 and TRBJ2-7, reads AAGVIQSPRHLIKEKRETATLKCYPIPRHDTVYWYQQGPGQDPQFLISFYEKMQSDKGSIPDRFSAQQFSDYHSELNMSSLELGDSALYFCASSPPFTYEQYFGPGTRLTVT.

The CDR3 loop is CASSPRTSGRYEQYF. As DNA, the CDR3 is TGTGCCAGCTCACCTAGAACTAGCGGACGCTACGAGCAGTACTTC. The J gene is TRBJ2-7, the V gene TRBV18, with 8 bases aligning to TRBD2. From germline, CDR1 is KGHSH and CDR2 LQKENI. J lost 3 bases, V lost 3 bases, and 7 bases had no gene match. The CDR3 is 15 amino acids.

DNA for the CDR3: TGTGCCAGCAGTGGTAGCGGGGTTATAGAGACCCAGTACTTC. Protein: CASSGSGVIETQYF. The rearrangement joins TRBV6-5 to TRBJ2-5; TRBD2 agrees at 8 bases. The CDR3 is 14 residues long. Trimming at V came to 5 bases and at J to 4 bases, leaving 6 bases not matched to a gene. In germline, CDR1 is MNHEY, CDR2 SVGAGI.

This chain links TRBV6-5 with TRBJ2-7; the D gene is possibly TRBD1 (6 bases). Trimming pared 8 bases from V and 3 bases from J, leaving 17 bases between. This CDR3 has 14 amino acids. Germline CDR1 MNHEY, CDR2 SVGAGI. The CDR3 protein is CASAYPGQIYEQYF. Here the CDR3 DNA reads TGTGCCAGCGCTTACCCCGGACAGATCTACGAGCAGTACTTC.

V is TRBV7-2 and J is TRBJ1-2, with 7 bases aligning to TRBD1. J gave up 7 bases and V 4 bases, and 9 bases lay outside the gene matches. CDR1 is SGHTA and CDR2 is FQGNSA in the germline V gene. This CDR3 comprises 14 residues. The CDR3 sequence is CASSSDRVSVGYTF. CDR3 coding DNA: TGTGCCAGCAGCTCCGACAGGGTTTCAGTTGGCTACACCTTC.

This clone appeared once. The chain joins TRBV2 to TRBJ1-2; D not certain. CDR3 size: 15 residues. V lost 6 bases to trimming and J lost 7 bases, with 21 bases between them. CDR1 is SNHLY and CDR2 is FYNNEI in the germline V gene. CDR3: CASSGSSLGKGGYTF. Here the CDR3 DNA reads TGTGCCAGCAGCGGGTCGTCATTGGGAAAAGGTGGCTACACCTTC.

The J gene is TRBJ2-2, the V gene TRBV27; 9 bases agree with TRBD2. The J segment lost 6 bases and the V segment lost 3 bases, leaving 5 bases of the junction unmatched. The germline V gene encodes CDR1 MNHEY and CDR2 SMNVEV (reference sequence). The CDR3 is 15 residues long. For the CDR3, the DNA is TGTGCCAGCAGTTTTTCAGCGGGAGGAGCCGGGGAGCTGTTTTTT. It codes for CASSFSAGGAGELFF.

The chain carries TRBV19 and TRBJ1-2; 7 nucleotides match TRBD1. The ends lost 6 bases at V and 4 bases at J; junction bases unmatched: 14. This CDR3 contains 16 residues. In germline, CDR1 is LNHDA, CDR2 SQIVND (reference sequence). CDR3 amino acids: CASSPDRVGVSYGYTF. The DNA for the CDR3 is TGTGCCAGTAGCCCCGACAGGGTGGGCGTGAGCTATGGCTACACCTTC.

The chain carries TRBV5-1 and TRBJ1-4, with 9 bases fitting TRBD1. J gave up 8 bases and V 4 bases, and 6 bases lay outside the gene matches. The CDR3 totals 14 residues. Per germline, CDR1 SGHRS and CDR2 YFSETQ. The CDR3 protein is CASSGGQGKEKLFF. For the CDR3, the DNA is TGCGCCAGCAGCGGGGGACAGGGAAAAGAAAAACTGTTTTTT.

This clone was seen once. V usage is TRBV10-3 and J usage is TRBJ1-1; D ambiguous. V was pared by 7 bases and J by 0 bases, with 9 bases between. The CDR3 runs 13 residues. Germline V gives CDR1 ENHRY, CDR2 SYGVKD. CDR3 in amino acids: CAIKESLNTEAFF. CDR3 DNA sequence: TGTGCCATCAAAGAGTCTCTGAACACTGAAGCTTTCTTT.

The CDR3 sequence is CASSPQLNSPLHF. The CDR3 bases are TGTGCCAGCAGCCCGCAGCTGAATTCACCCCTCCACTTT. V gene TRBV7-9 combines with J gene TRBJ1-6, with unresolved D. The V and J ends lost 5 bases and 7 bases respectively, with 9 bases between them. The CDR3 runs to 13 residues. Per the germline V gene, CDR1 is SEHNR and CDR2 is FQNEAQ (reference sequence).

V usage is TRBV15 and J usage is TRBJ1-4, with 9 bases fitting TRBD1. This CDR3 has 17 residues. The germline V gene encodes CDR1 LNHNV and CDR2 YYDKDF (reference sequence). The ends lost 3 bases at V and 1 base at J; junction bases unmatched: 6. CDR3 nucleotides: TGTGCCACCAGCAGGGGGACAGGGTTTGGAACTAATGAAAAACTGTTTTTT. Residues: CATSRGTGFGTNEKLFF. Based on the CDR3 plus reference TRBV15 and TRBJ1-4, the full variable domain is DAMVIQNPRYQVTQFGKPVTLSCSQTLNHNVMYWYQQKSSQAPKLLFHYYDKDFNNEADTPDNFQSRRPNTSFCFLDIRSPGLGDTAMYLCATSRGTGFGTNEKLFFGSGTQLSVL.

The chain carries TRBV11-2 and TRBJ2-7; TRBD1 is a possible D gene (7 bases). The V end was cut by 5 bases, the J end by 3 bases, with 23 bases between. The CDR3 length is 17 residues. Germline V lookup: CDR1 SGHAT, CDR2 FQNNGV. CDR3 in amino acids: CASSPTRWRDRDYEQYF. Written as DNA, the CDR3 is TGTGCCAGCAGCCCAACTCGGTGGCGGGACAGAGACTACGAGCAGTACTTC.

The chain uses TRBV7-2 and TRBJ1-2; 7 bases fit TRBD1. The length of the CDR3 is 16 residues. V was pared by 5 bases and J by 6 bases, with 15 bases of the junction left unmatched. CDR1 SGHTA and CDR2 FQGNSA come from the germline V gene. The CDR3 nucleotides read TGTGCCAGCAGCCAGGGGGGCGGACTGAATAGTGATGGCTACACCTTC. Its protein is CASSQGGGLNSDGYTF.

The chain recombines TRBV5-1 with TRBJ1-1; tentatively, D is TRBD1 (5 bases). V lost 0 bases to trimming and J lost 7 bases, with 13 bases between them. The CDR3 covers 14 residues. The germline gives CDR1 SGHRS, CDR2 YFSETQ. DNA for the CDR3: TGCGCCAGCAGCTTGGCCCACGACAGCAATGAAGCTTTCTTT. Its protein is CASSLAHDSNEAFF. The full variable domain, with the rest looked up from reference TRBV5-1 and TRBJ1-1, is KAGVTQTPRYLIKTRGQQVTLSCSPISGHRSVSWYQQTPGQGLQFLFEYFSETQRNKGNFPGRFSGRQFSNSRSEMNVSTLELGDSALYLCASSLAHDSNEAFFGQGTRLTVV.

V usage is TRBV5-1 and J usage is TRBJ1-4, with 8 bases lining up with TRBD1. This CDR3 region has 14 residues. J gave up 8 bases and V 5 bases, and 8 bases lay outside the gene matches. CDR1 and CDR2 from the germline V gene are SGHRS and YFSETQ. CDR3 nucleotides: TGCGCCAGCAGAAACGACAGGGGTGGGGAAAAACTGTTTTTT. Protein sequence: CASRNDRGGEKLFF. Filled out from reference TRBV5-1 and TRBJ1-4, the complete variable domain reads KAGVTQTPRYLIKTRGQQVTLSCSPISGHRSVSWYQQTPGQGLQFLFEYFSETQRNKGNFPGRFSGRQFSNSRSEMNVSTLELGDSALYLCASRNDRGGEKLFFGSGTQLSVL.

This clone appeared a few times. The genes are TRBV7-6 and TRBJ1-3; 9 bases map to TRBD1. V lost 0 bases to trimming and J lost 0 bases; unmatched junction nucleotides: 3. The CDR3 runs 17 residues. CDR1 is SGHVS, CDR2 FNYEAQ, per germline. The CDR3 sequence: CASSLAGTGYSGNTIYF. The CDR3 nucleotides are TGTGCCAGCAGCTTAGCTGGGACAGGGTACTCTGGAAACACCATATATTTT. Based on the CDR3 plus reference TRBV7-6 and TRBJ1-3, the full variable domain is GAGVSQSPRYKVTKRGQDVALRCDPISGHVSLYWYRQALGQGPEFLTYFNYEAQQDKSGLPNDRFSAERPEGSISTLTIQRTEQRDSAMYRCASSLAGTGYSGNTIYFGEGSWLTVV.

V is TRBV10-1 and J is TRBJ1-4; D is ambiguous. Germline V gene lookup returns CDR1 WNHNN and CDR2 SYGVQD (reference sequence). This CDR3 has 18 amino acids. Trimming removed 3 bases at V and 5 bases at J, with 22 bases between. The CDR3 DNA is TGCGCCAGCAGTGACCATGGATGTCTCCCAGTCGACAATGAAAAACTGTTTTTT. Its protein product is CASSDHGCLPVDNEKLFF.

The chain is built from TRBV19 and TRBJ2-2; D is possibly TRBD1 (7 bases). Germline V CDR1 and CDR2: LNHDA, SQIVND (reference sequence). The CDR3 has 14 residues. V was cut by 5 bases and J by 4 bases, with 11 bases left in between. The CDR3 DNA follows: TGTGCCAGTAGTCCCCAGGGGGGCACCGGGGAGCTGTTTTTT. This gives the protein CASSPQGGTGELFF.

The chain combines TRBV28 with TRBJ1-1; D may be TRBD1 (5 bases). The CDR3 consists of 13 residues. Germline V gene data show CDR1 as MDHEN and CDR2 as SYDVKM. V was pared by 2 bases and J by 3 bases, with 7 bases between. As DNA, the CDR3 is TGTGCCAGCAGTTTAGGGGGAGACACTGAAGCTTTCTTT. This gives the protein CASSLGGDTEAFF. The entire variable domain, with the rest obtained from reference TRBV28 and TRBJ1-1, is as follows: DVKVTQSSRYLVKRTGEKVFLECVQDMDHENMFWYRQDPGLGLRLIYFSYDVKMKEKGDIPEGYSVSREKKERFSLILESASTNQTSMYLCASSLGGDTEAFFGQGTRLTVV.

V gene TRBV27 combines with J gene TRBJ2-3; D unclear. Germline CDR1 and CDR2: MNHEY and SMNVEV (reference sequence). The CDR3 is 12 amino acids. Trimming took off 5 bases at V and 2 bases at J, with 5 bases between the two ends. The CDR3 spells CASSPDTDTQYF. CDR3 sequence (DNA): TGTGCCAGCAGTCCCGACACAGATACGCAGTATTTT.

This clone was detected a few times. This chain links TRBV28 with TRBJ1-3; D not resolved. The CDR3 is 17 amino acids. The ends were cut back, 2 bases at V and 0 bases at J, with 14 bases in the middle. In germline, CDR1 is MDHEN, CDR2 SYDVKM. DNA of the CDR3: TGTGCCAGCAGTTTACTGGGCAGTGCTAACTCTGGAAACACCATATATTTT. The encoded protein is CASSLLGSANSGNTIYF.

This chain connects TRBV5-6 to TRBJ2-5; the D gene could be TRBD1 or TRBD2 (6 bases each). V shed 4 bases and J shed 4 bases, with 14 bases lying between them. CDR1 is SGHDT and CDR2 is YYEEEE in the germline V gene. The CDR3 contains 14 residues. In nucleotides, the CDR3 is TGTGCCAGCAGCGCCAAACAGGGAGGAGAGACCCAGTACTTC. The encoded protein is CASSAKQGGETQYF.